Below are 26 T cell receptor beta chains sequenced from a single sample in a study of shared clonotypes between healthy human individuals. CD45RO-negative cells were positively selected for CCR7, leaving out terminally differentiated effector memory CD45RA+ cells. Libraries were prepared by immunoSEQ multiplex PCR; TCRdb keeps only in-frame clonotypes and omits some of them. Found here are some 2 million clones, about 95% of them singletons; the top ten hold roughly 1%. The sample comprised naive CD8+ T cells sorted from blood. The origin of the receptors is a man aged 18-30 years in good health.

This clone was seen just once. This specimen includes other DNA sequences encoding the same CDR3. The genes are TRBV7-9 and TRBJ2-3; 9 bases map to TRBD2. The trim removed 2 bases at V and 6 bases at J, leaving 3 bases unmatched. CDR1 is SEHNR, CDR2 FQNEAQ, per germline (reference sequence). The CDR3 runs to 14 residues. This chain's CDR3 is CASSLSLAGDTQYF. The CDR3, as DNA: TGTGCCAGCAGCTTATCCCTAGCGGGGGATACGCAGTATTTT. Full variable domain (missing parts from reference TRBV7-9 and TRBJ2-3): DTGVSQNPRHKITKRGQNVTFRCDPISEHNRLYWYRQTLGQGPEFLTYFQNEAQLEKSRLLSDRFSAERPKGSFSTLEIQRTEQGDSAMYLCASSLSLAGDTQYFGPGTRLTVL.

Points on this clone: This CDR3 is also generated by other DNA sequences in the sample. The chain employs TRBV12-5 and TRBJ2-5; D is uncertain. With 1 base removed from V and 5 bases from J, the gap between germline ends came to 5 bases. The CDR3 is 12 residues long. Germline V gene sequence: CDR1 LGHNT, CDR2 FRNRAP. As DNA, the CDR3 is TGTGCTAGTGGTTTGGGCGCGGAGACCCAGTACTTC. This codes for CASGLGAETQYF.

The chain uses TRBV5-1 and TRBJ2-2; D call uncertain. The CDR3 length is 13 residues. Germline V gene sequence: CDR1 SGHRS, CDR2 YFSETQ. Trimming pared 2 bases from V and 3 bases from J, leaving 5 bases between. CDR3 amino acids: CASSFMDTGELFF. DNA for the CDR3: TGCGCCAGCAGCTTTATGGACACCGGGGAGCTGTTTTTT.

The gene calls are TRBV28 and TRBJ1-2, with D perhaps TRBD1 (5 bases). Germline lookup yields CDR1 MDHEN and CDR2 SYDVKM. CDR3 size: 15 residues. V lost 5 bases to trimming and J lost 2 bases, with 15 bases between them. The CDR3 coding sequence is TGTGCCAGCAGTGGACCCCGGGACGGGAACTATGGCTACACCTTC. Amino acid sequence: CASSGPRDGNYGYTF.

Note on this clone: Other DNA sequences from this sample encode an identical CDR3 as well. The V gene is TRBV5-4, the J gene TRBJ1-1; TRBD1 might be the D (5 bases). The CDR3 loop spans 12 amino acids. Trimming shortened V by 4 bases and J by 5 bases, and 9 bases separated the two germline ends. Germline V CDR1 and CDR2: SGHNT, YYREEE (reference sequence). In nucleotides, the CDR3 is TGTGCCAGCAGCAGGGGTGGGACTGAAGCTTTCTTT. This gives the protein CASSRGGTEAFF.

The chain is built from TRBV2 and TRBJ2-3; either TRBD1 or TRBD2 may supply D (6 bases each). The CDR3 is 16 residues long. Germline V gives CDR1 SNHLY, CDR2 FYNNEI. V gave up 0 bases and J gave up 4 bases, with 14 bases separating them. DNA for the CDR3: TGTGCCAGCAGTGAAGCTGAGGGGGAGGAAGCAGATACGCAGTATTTT. Translation: CASSEAEGEEADTQYF.

The chain is built from TRBV5-4 and TRBJ2-7; unclear D gene. CDR1 is SGHNT and CDR2 is YYREEE in the germline V gene (reference sequence). Trimming took 0 bases from V and 6 from J, leaving 16 bases between them. The CDR3 covers 15 residues. The CDR3 protein is CASSLALGESGEQYF. The CDR3 DNA is TGTGCCAGCAGCTTGGCCTTGGGTGAGAGTGGCGAGCAGTACTTC.

V gene TRBV2 combines with J gene TRBJ1-4; possibly TRBD1 for D (6 bases). Germline V gene data show CDR1 as SNHLY and CDR2 as FYNNEI. CDR3 size: 11 residues. The V gene lost 3 bases and the J gene lost 15 bases, with 11 bases spanning the gap. CDR3 amino acids: CASSETGGVFF. The CDR3 DNA is TGTGCCAGCAGTGAGACAGGTGGGGTGTTTTTT.

The V gene is TRBV13, the J gene TRBJ2-7; 7 bases map to TRBD2. V lost 5 bases to trimming and J lost 0 bases; unmatched junction nucleotides: 10. The CDR3 has 16 residues. Germline values: CDR1 PRHDT, CDR2 FYEKMQ (reference sequence). CDR3 protein: CASSPPLAGSSYEQYF. For the CDR3, the DNA is TGTGCCAGCAGCCCCCCCTTAGCGGGTAGCTCCTACGAGCAGTACTTC.

Details on this clone: The sample has other DNA sequences that encode this CDR3 too. The rearrangement uses TRBV27 and TRBJ1-5; no firm D call. Germline CDR1 MNHEY, CDR2 SMNVEV (reference sequence). V was clipped by 3 bases and J by 1 base, with 7 bases between them. The CDR3 covers 14 residues. CDR3 sequence: CASSFGVSNQPQHF. CDR3 DNA sequence: TGTGCCAGCAGTTTCGGGGTGAGCAATCAGCCCCAGCATTTT.

The V and J genes are TRBV7-8 and TRBJ1-1; no clear D gene. The CDR3 loop spans 13 amino acids. The germline V and J ends were trimmed by 5 bases and 9 bases, with 16 bases remaining between them. Germline-derived CDR1 and CDR2 are SGHVS and FQNEAQ. As DNA, the CDR3 is TGTGCCAGCAGCCGCTCGGCACAAGAACAAGCTTTCTTT. Its protein is CASSRSAQEQAFF.

The CDR3 sequence is CASSPKTVNYGYTF. CDR3 nucleotide sequence: TGTGCCAGCAGCCCAAAGACAGTTAACTATGGCTACACCTTC. The genes are TRBV7-9 and TRBJ1-2; tentative D call: TRBD1 (5 bases). Germline V gene data show CDR1 as SEHNR and CDR2 as FQNEAQ (reference sequence). The V gene lost 5 bases and the J gene lost 1 base, with 11 bases spanning the gap. The CDR3 is 14 residues long.

The genes are TRBV7-9 and TRBJ2-3; TRBD2 matches at 7 bases. The CDR3 is made up of 16 amino acids. Per the germline V gene, CDR1 is SEHNR and CDR2 is FQNEAQ (reference sequence). The J segment lost 3 bases and the V segment lost 5 bases, leaving 11 bases of the junction unmatched. CDR3 loop: CASSPLEPRETDTQYF. The CDR3 DNA reads TGTGCCAGCAGCCCATTAGAACCGCGGGAGACAGATACGCAGTATTTT.

The chain employs TRBV6-5 and TRBJ1-2; no reliable D call. The germline V gene has CDR1 MNHEY and CDR2 SVGAGI. The CDR3 is 16 residues long. Trimming removed 4 bases at V and 5 bases at J, with 20 bases between. CDR3 bases: TGTGCCAGCAGTTCTGGAGGCTTTTCATGGGAGTATGGCTACACCTTC. It specifies CASSSGGFSWEYGYTF.

The chain joins TRBV4-1 to TRBJ2-1; the D is unclear. Germline V gene sequence: CDR1 MGHRA, CDR2 YSYEKL. The CDR3 runs to 14 residues. Trimming shortened V by 4 bases and J by 8 bases, and 15 bases separated the two germline ends. CDR3 protein: CASSLENAHDEQFF. DNA for the CDR3: TGCGCCAGCAGCCTCGAGAACGCGCACGATGAGCAGTTCTTC.

This clone came up once. The chain recombines TRBV30 with TRBJ2-7, with D possibly being TRBD1 or TRBD2 (5 bases each). Germline CDR1 is GTSNPN and CDR2 is SVGIG (reference sequence). Trimming removed 7 bases at V and 2 bases at J, with 15 bases between. This CDR3 has 13 residues. CDR3 DNA sequence: TGTGCCTACCTCCGGGACGGAACCTACGAGCAGTACTTC. It specifies CAYLRDGTYEQYF.

V usage is TRBV5-6 and J usage is TRBJ2-7, with D hard to call. Germline values: CDR1 SGHDT, CDR2 YYEEEE. There are 15 residues in the CDR3. V lost 4 bases to trimming and J lost 4 bases, with 18 bases between them. The CDR3 sequence: CASSPLPPGDYEQYF. The CDR3 DNA follows: TGTGCCAGCAGCCCCCTCCCCCCGGGTGATTACGAGCAGTACTTC.

The CDR3 sequence is CASSQDNNREGGQPQHF. The CDR3 DNA reads as TGCGCCAGCAGCCAAGACAACAACAGGGAAGGAGGTCAGCCCCAGCATTTT. The chain combines TRBV4-3 with TRBJ1-5, with D possibly being TRBD1 (6 bases). The length of the CDR3 is 17 residues. V dropped 0 bases and J dropped 6 bases, with 18 bases sitting between them. Germline lookup yields CDR1 LGHNA and CDR2 YSLEER.

This sequence joins TRBV6-1 and TRBJ2-2; D unresolved. Trimming took off 8 bases at V and 7 bases at J, with 8 bases between the two ends. The CDR3 is made up of 11 amino acids. Germline V lookup: CDR1 MNHNS, CDR2 SASEGT. CDR3 sequence: CASVYLGELFF. In nucleotides, the CDR3 is TGTGCCAGCGTTTATCTCGGGGAGCTGTTTTTT.

Note on this clone: This specimen includes other DNA sequences encoding the same CDR3. The V and J genes are TRBV6-1 and TRBJ2-7, with D perhaps TRBD1 (5 bases). Germline CDR1 is MNHNS and CDR2 is SASEGT. CDR3 length: 13 amino acids. The ends were cut back, 8 bases at V and 4 bases at J, with 15 bases in the middle. The DNA for the CDR3 is TGTGCCAGCTCGCAGGGTATTGGATACGAGCAGTACTTC. This gives the protein CASSQGIGYEQYF.

The chain couples TRBV14 to TRBJ2-7; D is perhaps TRBD1 (6 bases). Trimming stripped 3 bases from V and 2 bases from J, with 11 bases between. Per germline, CDR1 SGHDN and CDR2 FVKESK. The CDR3 covers 14 residues. CDR3: CASSHPGTPYEQYF. The CDR3 bases are TGTGCCAGCAGCCACCCCGGGACACCCTACGAGCAGTACTTC. Using reference TRBV14 and TRBJ2-7 for the parts outside the CDR3, the full variable domain is EAGVTQFPSHSVIEKGQTVTLRCDPISGHDNLYWYRRVMGKEIKFLLHFVKESKQDESGMPNNRFLAERTGGTYSTLKVQPAELEDSGVYFCASSHPGTPYEQYFGPGTRLTVT.

The gene calls are TRBV6-4 and TRBJ2-3; 11 bases map to TRBD2. The CDR3 loop spans 15 amino acids. With 6 bases clipped from V and 4 bases from J, the junction kept 6 bases outside the gene matches. Germline V lookup: CDR1 MRHNA, CDR2 SNTAGT. CDR3 loop: CASSPTSGGADTQYF. CDR3 nucleotides: TGTGCCAGCAGCCCAACTAGCGGGGGCGCAGATACGCAGTATTTT.

The CDR3 protein is CASSTTGMNTEAFF. In DNA form, the CDR3 reads TGTGCCAGCAGCACAACAGGGATGAACACTGAAGCTTTCTTT. This rearrangement joins TRBV7-9 to TRBJ1-1; D may be TRBD1 (6 bases). The germline CDR1 and CDR2 sequences are SEHNR and FQNEAQ (reference sequence). Trimming shortened V by 5 bases and J by 0 bases, and 10 bases separated the two germline ends. CDR3 size: 14 residues.

This chain joins TRBV4-3 and TRBJ2-1, with a weak D call TRBD2 (6 bases). Germline V gene data show CDR1 as LGHNA and CDR2 as YSLEER. The germline V and J ends were trimmed by 0 bases and 4 bases, with 16 bases remaining between them. The CDR3 is 17 amino acids. This CDR3 is CASSQDRGSSAYNEQFF. In DNA, the CDR3 is TGCGCCAGCAGCCAAGATAGGGGCTCTAGCGCTTACAATGAGCAGTTCTTC.

This rearrangement joins TRBV7-2 to TRBJ2-3; D unclear. The CDR3 contains 14 residues. V was clipped by 3 bases and J by 6 bases, with 13 bases between them. The germline gives CDR1 SGHTA, CDR2 FQGNSA. This chain's CDR3 is CASSFWLPTDTQYF. Here the CDR3 DNA reads TGTGCCAGCAGCTTCTGGCTCCCAACGGATACGCAGTATTTT.

The J gene is TRBJ1-2, the V gene TRBV10-2; D call uncertain. CDR1 and CDR2 (germline): WSHSY, SAAADI. Between the trimmed V and J ends, which lost 3 bases and 5 bases, there was a span of 13 bases. The CDR3 spans 14 residues. The CDR3 region is CASSDDGGAYGYTF. CDR3 nucleotide sequence: TGCGCCAGCAGTGATGACGGAGGAGCTTATGGCTACACCTTC.